These 24 T cell receptor beta chains were sequenced from one sample in a study of blood T cells in healthy people across ages. Then a second PCR, running roughly 7 to 12 cycles, was carried out with a sample-barcoded 5' primer and a J-beta primer mix. TCRdb reanalysed the 5' RACE reads using MiXCR and keeps one entry per CDR3 protein. The top ten clones hold 25% to 35% of a sample with 800,000 or so distinct CDR3 sequences, approximately 59% of them seen once. Specimen: blood. The receptors originated from a young man in good health.

The rearrangement joins TRBV29-1 to TRBJ1-1; perhaps TRBD1 as D (6 bases). The germline V gene has CDR1 SQVTM and CDR2 ANQGSEA. V shed 8 bases and J shed 5 bases, with 18 bases lying between them. The CDR3 totals 13 residues. The CDR3 here is CSPSGGGSTEAFF. The CDR3 DNA reads as TGCAGCCCCTCCGGAGGGGGAAGTACTGAAGCTTTCTTT.

The chain links TRBV25-1 to TRBJ2-7; TRBD1 matches 8 bases. Germline-derived CDR1 and CDR2 are MGHDK and SYGVNS. This CDR3 is built from 14 residues. V gave up 2 bases and J gave up 3 bases; unmatched junction bases: 3. This CDR3 is CASSEADRVYEQYF. The CDR3 DNA reads TGTGCCAGCAGTGAAGCGGACAGGGTCTACGAGCAGTACTTC.

This clonotype has more than one count but fewer than ten. This chain connects TRBV27 to TRBJ2-1, with D tentatively TRBD1 (5 bases). V was clipped by 4 bases and J by 7 bases, with 8 bases between them. The CDR3 sequence is 12 residues long. Germline V CDR1 and CDR2: MNHEY, SMNVEV (reference sequence). This CDR3 is CASSWKGNEQFF. CDR3 sequence (DNA): TGTGCCAGCAGTTGGAAGGGGAATGAGCAGTTCTTC.

This chain connects TRBV7-2 to TRBJ2-5; D remains unclear. The CDR3 extends over 14 amino acids. Germline-derived CDR1 and CDR2 are SGHTA and FQGNSA. Trimming removed 1 base at V and 3 bases at J, with 9 bases between. CDR3 DNA: TGTGCCAGCAGCTTAGAAGCAGCTAAAGAGACCCAGTACTTC. It is translated as CASSLEAAKETQYF. Based on the CDR3 plus reference TRBV7-2 and TRBJ2-5, the full variable domain is GAGVSQSPSNKVTEKGKDVELRCDPISGHTALYWYRQSLGQGLEFLIYFQGNSAPDKSGLPSDRFSAERTGGSVSTLTIQRTQQEDSAVYLCASSLEAAKETQYFGPGTRLLVL.

This chain links TRBV20-1 with TRBJ2-4; D gene uncertain. V was shortened by 0 bases and J by 12 bases, with 15 bases between the two germline ends. CDR1 and CDR2 (germline): DFQATT, SNEGSKA (reference sequence). The CDR3 has 13 amino acids. This CDR3 is CSARESSKPRQYF. The CDR3 DNA reads TGCAGTGCTAGAGAGAGTAGCAAGCCACGTCAGTACTTC.

This chain connects TRBV7-2 to TRBJ2-1; D not certain. Germline values: CDR1 SGHTA, CDR2 FQGNSA. V was clipped by 2 bases and J by 5 bases, with 7 bases between them. The CDR3 loop spans 13 amino acids. The CDR3 loop is CASSLQDHNEQFF. The CDR3 DNA is TGTGCCAGCAGCTTACAGGACCACAATGAGCAGTTCTTC.

The chain employs TRBV2 and TRBJ1-2; possibly TRBD1 for D (5 bases). The CDR3 spans 16 residues. V was cut by 4 bases and J by 4 bases, with 19 bases left in between. Germline V gives CDR1 SNHLY, CDR2 FYNNEI. For the CDR3, the DNA is TGTGCCAGCAGTGGCGAAGGAGGGGCGCGCAGCTATGGCTACACCTTC. It is translated as CASSGEGGARSYGYTF.

The V and J genes are TRBV11-3 and TRBJ1-1, with TRBD1 matching over 7 bases. Trimming took 5 bases from V and 9 from J; bases not matched to a gene: 9. The germline V gene has CDR1 SGHNT and CDR2 YENEEA. The CDR3 extends over 13 amino acids. The CDR3 coding sequence is TGTGCCAGCAGCCCTGGACAGGATAAAAAAGCTTTCTTT. The encoded protein is CASSPGQDKKAFF.

The rearrangement joins TRBV4-3 to TRBJ2-7; 8 bases are a match to TRBD1. The CDR3 is 15 amino acids. With V trimmed by 0 bases and J by 2 bases, 3 bases remained unmatched. Germline V gene data show CDR1 as LGHNA and CDR2 as YSLEER. The CDR3 DNA follows: TGCGCCAGCAGCCAAGAGGGACAGGCTACCTACGAGCAGTACTTC. This codes for CASSQEGQATYEQYF.

This clonotype was counted a few times. V and J are TRBV9 and TRBJ2-7; 8 positions agree with TRBD1. V was clipped by 4 bases and J by 2 bases; unmatched bases: 8. The CDR3 runs to 15 residues. Germline loops: CDR1 SGDLS, CDR2 YYNGEE. Here the CDR3 DNA reads TGTGCCAGCAGCCCTTCAGGGGGCAACGCCTACGAGCAGTACTTC. Its translation is CASSPSGGNAYEQYF.

This chain joins TRBV6-6 and TRBJ1-2; D remains unclear. This CDR3 spans 13 amino acids. V was cut by 1 base and J by 6 bases, with 9 bases left in between. From germline, CDR1 is MNHNY and CDR2 SVGAGI (reference sequence). The CDR3 region is CASSYLAENGYTF. CDR3 bases: TGTGCCAGCAGTTACTTGGCAGAAAATGGCTACACCTTC.

This chain joins TRBV6-5 and TRBJ2-1; D is undetermined. V lost 0 bases and J 2 bases, leaving 5 bases between the germline ends. This CDR3 has 14 residues. The germline gives CDR1 MNHEY, CDR2 SVGAGI. In DNA, the CDR3 is TGTGCCAGCAGTTACTCGACGGCCTACAATGAGCAGTTCTTC. Residues: CASSYSTAYNEQFF.

On this clonotype: Germline and junction disagree at one end, which may indicate a read error. The chain links TRBV10-3 to TRBJ1-6; tentatively, D is TRBD1 (5 bases). There are 13 residues in the CDR3. Germline CDR1 ENHRY, CDR2 SYGVKD. The CDR3 DNA is TGTGCCACCAGTGATACCGCAGGGATCCCCCTCCACTTT. This encodes CATSDTAGIPLHF.

The chain is built from TRBV4-2 and TRBJ2-7, with D perhaps matching TRBD1 or TRBD2 (5 bases each). Trimming cost V 3 bases and J 4 bases, with 25 bases left between them. Germline V gene sequence: CDR1 LGHNA, CDR2 YNFKEQ. This CDR3 is built from 18 residues. CDR3 amino acids: CASSQYLPGTRVAYEQYF. CDR3 sequence (DNA): TGTGCCAGCAGCCAGTATCTCCCCGGGACGCGGGTTGCTTACGAGCAGTACTTC.

The V call is TRBV30, the J call TRBJ2-1; D gene uncertain. V lost 7 bases and J 0 bases, leaving 13 bases between the germline ends. The CDR3 runs 14 residues. The germline gives CDR1 GTSNPN, CDR2 SVGIG (reference sequence). CDR3 in DNA: TGTGCCTCCCAAACAAGGACCTCCTACAATGAGCAGTTCTTC. Translation gives CASQTRTSYNEQFF. Full variable domain (remainder filled in from reference TRBV30 and TRBJ2-1): SQTIHQWPATLVQPVGSPLSLECTVEGTSNPNLYWYRQAAGRGLQLLFYSVGIGQISSEVPQNLSASRPQDRQFILSSKKLLLSDSGFYLCASQTRTSYNEQFFGPGTRLTVL.

This clonotype was recorded once. The chain joins TRBV2 to TRBJ2-5, with D perhaps matching TRBD1 or TRBD2 (5 bases each). The better agreement between TRBJ2-4 and the DNA end casts doubt on the J call. CDR3 length: 13 residues. Germline CDR1 reads SNHLY; CDR2 reads FYNNEI. In DNA, the CDR3 is TGTGCCAGCTTATTTGAGGGGATCGGCATTCAGTACTTC. It is translated as CASLFEGIGIQYF.

The chain combines TRBV7-2 with TRBJ1-1, with 9 bases aligning to TRBD1. CDR3 length: 15 residues. The ends lost 1 base at V and 5 bases at J; junction bases unmatched: 5. CDR1 and CDR2 (germline): SGHTA, FQGNSA. The CDR3 protein is CASSLDHRGRTEAFF. Here the CDR3 DNA reads TGTGCCAGCAGCTTAGATCACAGGGGGCGTACTGAAGCTTTCTTT.

This clonotype was seen only a few times. This sequence joins TRBV9 and TRBJ2-1, with TRBD2 identical over 9 bases. This CDR3 has 16 residues. Germline V CDR1 and CDR2: SGDLS, YYNGEE. The trim removed 3 bases at V and 0 bases at J, leaving 4 bases unmatched. CDR3 DNA sequence: TGTGCCAGCAGCGGGGGCGGGGGGGCCTCCTACAATGAGCAGTTCTTC. Amino acids: CASSGGGGASYNEQFF. The full variable domain, its missing parts supplied by reference TRBV9 and TRBJ2-1, is DSGVTQTPKHLITATGQRVTLRCSPRSGDLSVYWYQQSLDQGLQFLIQYYNGEERAKGNILERFSAQQFPDLHSELNLSSLELGDSALYFCASSGGGGASYNEQFFGPGTRLTVL.

This clonotype has more than one count but fewer than ten. The V and J genes are TRBV27 and TRBJ2-7; 14 bases match TRBD2. The CDR3 runs 16 residues. From germline, CDR1 is MNHEY and CDR2 SMNVEV (reference sequence). Trimming at V came to 5 bases and at J to 3 bases, leaving 6 bases not matched to a gene. CDR3 loop: CASSPGLAGANYEQYF. CDR3 in DNA: TGTGCCAGCAGTCCGGGACTAGCGGGGGCCAACTACGAGCAGTACTTC.

This clonotype occurred a few times. V is TRBV20-1 and J is TRBJ2-5; 12 positions agree with TRBD2. The CDR3 runs to 17 residues. Germline trimming cut 3 bases from V and 2 bases from J; bases unmatched to any gene: 10. Germline V gene sequence: CDR1 DFQATT, CDR2 SNEGSKA (reference sequence). The CDR3 region has the DNA TGCAGTGCTAGGTCGTCTAGCGGGGGGGCACGTCAAGAGACCCAGTACTTC. Its protein is CSARSSSGGARQETQYF.

The chain recombines TRBV12-3 or TRBV12-4 with TRBJ2-7; a possible D gene is TRBD2 (5 bases). The CDR3 is 15 residues long. V was shortened by 4 bases and J by 1 base, with 14 bases between the two germline ends. The CDR3 region is CASSSRAMSSYEQYF. In nucleotides, the CDR3 is TGTGCCAGCAGTTCGAGGGCCATGTCATCCTACGAGCAGTACTTC.

This clonotype was observed a handful of times. The chain couples TRBV30 to TRBJ1-5; TRBD1 is a possible D gene (5 bases). Germline loops: CDR1 GTSNPN, CDR2 SVGIG (reference sequence). Trimming shortened V by 0 bases and J by 7 bases, and 10 bases separated the two germline ends. The CDR3 loop spans 13 amino acids. The CDR3 region has the DNA TGTGCCTGGAGTGTCACGAGGGACCAGCCCCAGCATTTT. It codes for CAWSVTRDQPQHF. The full variable domain, with the rest looked up from reference TRBV30 and TRBJ1-5, is SQTIHQWPATLVQPVGSPLSLECTVEGTSNPNLYWYRQAAGRGLQLLFYSVGIGQISSEVPQNLSASRPQDRQFILSSKKLLLSDSGFYLCAWSVTRDQPQHFGDGTRLSIL.

This clonotype was seen a few times. The gene calls are TRBV4-2 and TRBJ2-6; unclear D gene. The germline V and J ends were trimmed by 3 bases and 0 bases, with 9 bases remaining between them. Germline CDR1 and CDR2: LGHNA and YNFKEQ. This CDR3 contains 16 residues. The chain's CDR3 is CASSQVRPSGANVLTF. The CDR3 nucleotides read TGTGCCAGCAGCCAGGTTCGGCCCTCTGGGGCCAACGTCCTGACTTTC.

The V and J genes are TRBV20-1 and TRBJ2-7; 11 bases map to TRBD2. CDR3 length equals 15 residues. The V gene end was trimmed by 1 base and the J gene end by 0 bases; junction bases not matched to a gene: 2. Germline values: CDR1 DFQATT, CDR2 SNEGSKA (reference sequence). In DNA, the CDR3 is TGCAGTGCTAGAGGACTAGCGGGGAGCTCCTACGAGCAGTACTTC. Amino acids: CSARGLAGSSYEQYF.